These T cell receptor beta chains were read from a single sample in a study of siplizumab effects on memory and regulatory T cells. Libraries were prepared by immunoSEQ multiplex PCR; TCRdb keeps only in-frame clonotypes and omits some of them. The sample consists of about 100,000 clones, about 91% of them appearing once. What was sequenced was CD4+ T cells sorted from blood. The source of these receptors is a human donor in good health. Some clones in this sample may be carry-over from other donors' samples. Both conserved end residues are part of each CDR3. The order of the fields is D gene, clone size, V gene, J gene, CDR3 DNA, CDR3 protein. D genes are given only for firm matches. The size field is filled for only some rows; it gives once, few, many or a size class.

-	-	TRBV28	TRBJ2-5	TGTGCCAGCAGCTCCTGGGGGGAGACCCAGTACTTC	CASSSWGETQYF
-	-	TRBV11-2	TRBJ2-1	TGTGCCAGCAGCTTCCAGGCAGGCTCCTACAATGAGCAGTTCTTC	CASSFQAGSYNEQFF
TRBD1	once	TRBV7-2	TRBJ2-1	TGTGCCAGCAGTTTTACCGGGACAGGGGTCAATGAGCAGTTCTTC	CASSFTGTGVNEQFF
TRBD1	-	TRBV19	TRBJ1-5	TGTGCCAGTAGGGCGGACAGGGGACATTATAGCAATCAGCCCCAGCATTTT	CASRADRGHYSNQPQHF
-	-	TRBV19	TRBJ2-3	TGTGCCAGTAGTAAGGGCGGCAGCTTCACAGATACGCAGTATTTT	CASSKGGSFTDTQYF
-	-	TRBV7-8	TRBJ2-5	TGTGCCAGCAGCTTAAACAGAGAGACCCAGTACTTC	CASSLNRETQYF
-	-	TRBV13	TRBJ2-3	TGTGCCAGCAGCGTCAGAGTACACACAGATACGCAGTATTTT	CASSVRVHTDTQYF
-	-	TRBV6-5	TRBJ1-1	TGTGCCAGCAGTTACAGGGAGTACACTGAAGCTTTCTTT	CASSYREYTEAFF
-	-	TRBV27	TRBJ1-1	TGTGCCAGCAGTTCGCACCCTGGGGGGGTGAACACTGAAGCTTTCTTT	CASSSHPGGVNTEAFF
TRBD2	-	TRBV30	TRBJ2-7	TGTGCCTGGAGTGTTAGCGGGAGTCCCCACGAGCAGTACTTC	CAWSVSGSPHEQYF
-	once	TRBV5-5	TRBJ1-1	TGTGCCAGCAGCTTGACGGGGGGCGCATCAGACACTGAAGCTTTCTTT	CASSLTGGASDTEAFF
TRBD2	-	TRBV19	TRBJ2-3	TGTGCCAGTAGTATAGTGGTAGCGGGAGGATATACGCAGTATTTT	CASSIVVAGGYTQYF
TRBD1	-	TRBV5-1	TRBJ2-7	TGCGCCAGCAGCGCAAGACAGGGTAGCTCCTACGAGCAGTACTTC	CASSARQGSSYEQYF
TRBD1	-	TRBV5-1	TRBJ2-7	TGCGCCAGCAGCTGGGTCACGGGACAGGCTCTCGTCGAGCAGTACTTC	CASSWVTGQALVEQYF
-	-	TRBV27	TRBJ2-3	TGTGCCAGCTCTCCCGACTCGGATACGCAGTATTTT	CASSPDSDTQYF
-	-	TRBV19	TRBJ1-2	TGTGCCAGTAGGCGTGGGGTCTTGGGCTACACCTTC	CASRRGVLGYTF
-	few	TRBV2	TRBJ1-5	TGTGCCAGCAGTGGTGAGGCGCGGAGGTTTCAGCCCCAGCATTTT	CASSGEARRFQPQHF
TRBD2	-	TRBV18	TRBJ2-1	TGTGCCAGCTCAGTGGGCGGTAGCGGGAGAGTTCGGCAGTTCTTC	CASSVGGSGRVRQFF
-	few	TRBV21-1	TRBJ1-5	TGTGCCAGCAGCAACCCGTTGGACCAGCCCCAGCATTTT	CASSNPLDQPQHF
-	-	TRBV2	TRBJ2-1	TGTGCCAGCTGCAGGGTCCCCTCCTACAATGAGCAGTTCTTC	CASCRVPSYNEQFF
-	-	TRBV7-8	TRBJ1-1	TGTGCCAGCAGCTTATTGGGCAGAGTGAACACTGAAGCTTTCTTT	CASSLLGRVNTEAFF
TRBD1	-	TRBV9	TRBJ2-5	TGTGCCAGCAGCGAAGACAGGGGGCTCGGGGAGACCCAGTACTTC	CASSEDRGLGETQYF
-	-	TRBV25-1	TRBJ1-4	TGTGCCAGCAGTGACAGGAATCTCGCAACTAATGAAAAACTGTTTTTT	CASSDRNLATNEKLFF
-	-	TRBV5-1	TRBJ2-7	TGCGCCAGCAGCTTGAGCGGATTCTCCTACGAGCAGTACTTC	CASSLSGFSYEQYF
TRBD1	few	TRBV18	TRBJ2-7	TGTGCCAGCTCATCTCGTTCCGGGACAGGGTCCTACGAGCAGTACTTC	CASSSRSGTGSYEQYF
-	-	TRBV10-1	TRBJ2-1	TGCGCCAGCAGTAGAAACCAGATCGCGGGGGCCAATGAGCAGTTCTTC	CASSRNQIAGANEQFF